This TCR beta chain appears in the sequencing data of a study of lymphopenia after photon versus proton radiotherapy. With 0 bases removed from V and 9 bases from J, the gap between germline ends came to 15 bases. Germline V gene lookup returns CDR1 MNHEY and CDR2 SMNVEV (reference sequence). This CDR3 has 14 amino acids. This clone is a singleton in its sample. Its antigen is still unknown. Sequencing used immunoSEQ multiplex PCR; TCRdb keeps in-frame clones, though not all of them. This sample carries over 50,000 clones, approximately 86% of them seen once, and the ten largest clones take about 2%. Study-level points and caveats: After lymphocyte nadir, photon-treated repertoires showed oligoclonal expansion, especially CD8+ Temra. Photon-treated patients lost naive T cells and TCR diversity; proton-treated stayed stable. Larger post-nadir TCR diversity loss correlated inversely with survival in deceased patients.

The chain links TRBV27 to TRBJ2-7; D gene uncertain. The sequence was collected from a man between 40 and 49 years old with gastric cancer. The sample here was peripheral blood, taken from a patient treated with photon-based radiotherapy. The CDR3 DNA reads TGTGCCAGCAGTTTATCACTTAGCCTGGGTGGGCAGTACTTC. Translation: CASSLSLSLGGQYF.